This note documents a single T cell receptor (beta chain) sequence. Which antigen it targets is not known. An end of the junction differs from the germline gene, which may be a read error. From the germline V gene (reference sequence), CDR1 is SEHNR and CDR2 is FQNEAQ. Spanning cysteine to phenylalanine, the CDR3 consists of 14 amino acids. The DNA shown is the 42-base CDR3, in frame from base 1. This specimen comes from a study of cytomegalovirus exposure and HLA in healthy donors (dated by TCRdb to about 2017). Study-wide context: An earlier analysis of under 600 of the donors reported 276 Gb of sequence data and roughly 110 million unique TCR beta sequences from around 200 million T cells. Roughly 310 gigabases of sequencing data and approximately 80 million unique TCR sequences were included in an early release covering several hundred HLA-typed donors. Among the approximately 420 genotyped donors, more than 70% belonged to the genetic ancestry cluster associated with self-reported Caucasian donors. The aim of the study was to test whether cataloging public T cell receptors could identify signatures of past pathogen exposure. The study used immunosequencing to profile the T cell repertoires of approximately 640 subjects and linked those repertoires to cytomegalovirus serostatus. In addition to the first cohort of around 670 subjects, a separate validation cohort of over 90 different subjects was used. The study combined high-throughput TCR immunosequencing, statistical association of individual TCRs with disease status, and machine learning to predict cytomegalovirus infection status. To study patterns of TCR occurrence, a later analysis re-analyzed previously published TCR beta repertoires from 600 to 750 donors and added high-resolution HLA genotyping. Rather than drawing on any new phenotypic data, the later analysis identified candidate immune exposures from TCR beta sequences and the way those sequences occurred across donors. An earlier analysis of several hundred of the donors applied high-throughput TCR beta sequencing to assess whether each TCR beta V gene segment acted as functional or pseudogenic. Donor age, sex, ethnicity and CMV serostatus were collected together with the repertoire data. A later genetic analysis used genome-wide SNP genotypes for about 60% of the 666 donors, treating that subset as a discovery cohort. Every repertoire in the discovery cohort had been generated on one and the same sequencing platform. Both class I and class II loci were covered by HLA typing, at four-digit resolution. Typing coverage differed by locus: A, B, C, DRB1 and DQB1 were typed in roughly 620-630 donors, DQA1 in about 550, DPA1 in approximately 610, and DPB1 in 400 to 480. A handful of DR-DQ haplotypes were handled as single units for association and clustering because linkage in the cohort was strong. Among about 410 genotyped donors of the cohort, an average of approximately 240,000 unique TCR beta nucleotide sequences was sequenced per donor, of which roughly 17% were non-productive. What the authors observed across the whole study: A later analysis associated around 16,000 TCR beta sequences with specific HLA alleles at a false discovery rate of 0.05. The classifier was reported to diagnose cytomegalovirus status with high specificity and sensitivity in both the original and validation cohorts. Assigning TCR associations to individual alleles was difficult when HLA alleles, especially DR and DQ, strongly co-occurred. Because counts were too low, about 15 rarely observed V segments, including chromosome 9 orphons, were left out of the earlier analysis of 587 of the donors. In a later analysis, most CMV-associated TCR beta chains were found to appear HLA-restricted, with HLA associations seemingly driven largely by CMV exposure. In vitro tests confirmed that a few of the cytomegalovirus-associated TCR beta chains recognize cytomegalovirus antigens. The study listed 150 to 200 TCR beta chains as associated with cytomegalovirus. The cohort was sequenced for TCR beta chains only, and without alpha or paired-chain data the features that could be detected were limited. According to the authors, the approach could potentially be generalized to other disease states and immunological phenotypes. In a later analysis, several top co-occurrence clusters were reported to appear linked to parvovirus B19, influenza, CMV and Epstein-Barr virus. A group of highly shared sequence variants was considered likely to be a technical artifact of the sequencing pipeline. Most TCR sequences were observed very rarely across donors, whereas some public TCRs were present in many individuals. V-gene and J-gene trimming of TCR beta chains was associated with a missense DCLRE1C variant in a later genetic analysis, and the association was replicated in an independent cohort. CMV serostatus was the only immune exposure information available for the cohort. Correlated functional status among segregating V segments might be attributable to linkage disequilibrium, but an unknown experimental factor could not be ruled out. Compared with equally common non-associated chains, HLA-associated TCR beta chains in a later analysis were more clonally expanded and had lower generation probabilities. In an earlier analysis of roughly 500 of the donors, most TCR beta V segments appeared in productive rearrangements about 87% or about 30% of the time, broadly matching IMGT annotations. According to a later genetic analysis, donors in an Asian-associated ancestry cluster had fewer N-insertions in productive TCRs than the approximately 670-donor mean. Some IMGT-functional V segments, including TRBV6-2 and TRBV6-3, could not be distinguished by the 87-base-pair reads and were therefore excluded. A further reported finding was that TCR beta sequences accurately predicted the HLA-A and HLA-B alleles for most subjects in the first cohort. Because HLA typing was missing for some donors at each locus, association tests included only the typed subset. Presence/absence analyses assumed roughly uniform sequencing depth across donors, an assumption that may not hold. A later analysis found that TCR association rates varied across HLA loci, with DRB1 alleles showing the most associated TCRs and HLA-C alleles the fewest.

The cohort comprised more than 550 healthy bone marrow donors. Cohort members were all nominally healthy when sampled, although unrecorded immune exposures were likely present. The donor tested CMV seronegative and was one of the 352 seronegative cohort members. A peripheral blood sample was collected from each donor, and TCR beta sequencing was performed on peripheral blood mononuclear cells. Genomic DNA was extracted from the blood cell samples with the Qiagen DNeasy Blood Extraction Kit. Libraries were built with the immunoSEQ multiplex PCR assay. For the multiplex PCR, a mixture combining 60 forward primers for TCR Vbeta segments and 13 reverse primers for TCR Jbeta segments was used. A multiplex PCR assay on genomic DNA amplified the CDR3 region of rearranged TCR beta genes. Amplified TCR beta libraries were sequenced as 87-base-pair reads on the Illumina HiSeq System. The paper's data handling went like this. Across the 500 to 750 repertoires, a later analysis counted roughly 84 million unique TCR beta chains, 9 million to 14 million of which were shared by at least two donors. To remove PCR and sequencing errors, raw reads were error-corrected and collapsed into unique sequences using a nearest-neighbor algorithm that merged closely related sequences. To assign V, D and J gene segments, CDR3 sequences were aligned to IMGT reference sequences. For a sequence to be retained, a match of at least six nucleotides was required to both a V gene segment and a J gene segment. A rearrangement counted as productive if the CDR3 had no stop codons and remained in frame with V and J, and every other rearrangement counted as non-productive. CDR3 was defined according to IMGT convention as the region running from the second conserved V-encoded cysteine to the conserved J-encoded phenylalanine. Sequences without an unambiguous match to a single V gene segment were excluded from the earlier analysis of about 630 of the donors. An earlier analysis of 587 of the donors classified V segments as functional when productive rearrangements were above 56.7% and as segregating when the standard deviation between donors was above 5%. To diagnose cytomegalovirus status from the catalog of TCR beta chain sequences, a statistical classification framework was built. In a later analysis, V and J genes were assigned by comparing TCR nucleotide sequences against IMGT/GENE-DB human TR gene sequences. In a later analysis, CDR3 sequences and most-parsimonious VDJ recombination scenarios were assigned using the TCRdist pipeline. A later analysis defined each TCR beta chain by its CDR3 amino acid sequence plus V-gene family, and excluded reads lacking a unique V-gene family. To address suspected cross-contamination and a sequencing artifact, a later analysis removed under 600 highly shared, low-generation-probability nucleotide sequences. In a later analysis, a clonal expansion index was calculated for each public chain from normalized within-repertoire ranks of inferred template counts. Generation probabilities in a later analysis came from a VDJ recombination model fitted to out-of-frame rearrangements, and those results were checked against IGoR. A later analysis scored TCR-TCR, TCR-HLA and TCR-CMV co-occurrence with hypergeometric tests, applying a repertoire-size bias correction to TCR pairs. False discovery rates were estimated in a later analysis by permuting HLA or CMV assignments 20 times. A later analysis grouped co-occurring TCRs with DBSCAN, adding TCRdist sequence similarity when clustering within HLA-allele-positive subsets. Repertoires with fewer than 30,000 or more than 120,000 public chains were left out of co-occurrence clustering, as were five repertoires with anomalous nucleotide sharing. The immuneACCESS repertoire file appears here via TCRdb, limited to in-frame rearrangements. These files lack a portion of the clones; in checked studies, under half of the deficit traces to unresolved V genes, and the cause of the others is not known. D and trimming come from the DNA, and the V and J calls and clone size come from that table. Counted in this sample were approximately 200,000 clones; more than 60% of them appeared once. Together, the top ten hold 0.2% to 0.25% of the sample.

The receptor was isolated from a girl aged 2-10 years in good health and CMV-seronegative. Recombination connected TRBV7-9 to TRBJ2-7; 14 of the junction bases match TRBD2. Sequencing was performed on PBMCs. In nucleotides, the sequence is TGTGCCAGCAGCTCTGGACTAGCGGGGGGTCACCACAACTTC. Its amino acids are CASSSGLAGGHHNF. The reference TRBV7-9 and TRBJ2-7 proteins fill in what lies around the CDR3, so the full variable domain reads DTGVSQNPRHKITKRGQNVTFRCDPISEHNRLYWYRQTLGQGPEFLTYFQNEAQLEKSRLLSDRFSAERPKGSFSTLEIQRTEQGDSAMYLCASSSGLAGGHHNFGPGTRLTVT.